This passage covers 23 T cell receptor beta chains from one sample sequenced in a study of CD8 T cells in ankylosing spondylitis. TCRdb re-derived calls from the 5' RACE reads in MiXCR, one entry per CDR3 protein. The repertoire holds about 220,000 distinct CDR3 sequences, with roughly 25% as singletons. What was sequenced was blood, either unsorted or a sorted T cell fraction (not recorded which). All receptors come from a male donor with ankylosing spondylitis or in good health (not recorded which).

CDR3 nucleotide sequence: TGCAGCGTGCCTCTAGGATACGGCAACACTGAAGCTTTCTTT. Protein: CSVPLGYGNTEAFF. The rearrangement uses TRBV29-1 and TRBJ1-1; no definite D call. Trimming shortened V by 6 bases and J by 2 bases, and 16 bases separated the two germline ends. The CDR3 length is 14 residues. Germline V gene sequence: CDR1 SQVTM, CDR2 ANQGSEA.

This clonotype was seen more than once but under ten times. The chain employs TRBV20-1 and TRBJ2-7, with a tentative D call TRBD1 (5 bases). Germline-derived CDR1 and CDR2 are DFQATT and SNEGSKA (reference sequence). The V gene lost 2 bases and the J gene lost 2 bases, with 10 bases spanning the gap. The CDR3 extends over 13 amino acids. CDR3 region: CSARIQGTYEQYF. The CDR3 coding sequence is TGCAGTGCTAGAATCCAGGGAACCTACGAGCAGTACTTC.

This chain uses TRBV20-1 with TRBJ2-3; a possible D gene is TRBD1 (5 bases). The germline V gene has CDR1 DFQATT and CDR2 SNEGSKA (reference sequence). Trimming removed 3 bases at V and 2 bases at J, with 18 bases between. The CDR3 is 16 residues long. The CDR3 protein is CSASPDSKWPTDTQYF. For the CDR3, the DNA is TGCAGTGCTAGCCCCGACAGCAAATGGCCCACAGATACGCAGTATTTT.

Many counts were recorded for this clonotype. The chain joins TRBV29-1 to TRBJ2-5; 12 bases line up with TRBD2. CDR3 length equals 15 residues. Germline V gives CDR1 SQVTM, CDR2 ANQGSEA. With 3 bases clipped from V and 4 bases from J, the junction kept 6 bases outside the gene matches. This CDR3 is CSVDASGRAGETQYF. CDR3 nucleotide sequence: TGCAGCGTTGACGCTAGCGGGAGGGCCGGAGAGACCCAGTACTTC.

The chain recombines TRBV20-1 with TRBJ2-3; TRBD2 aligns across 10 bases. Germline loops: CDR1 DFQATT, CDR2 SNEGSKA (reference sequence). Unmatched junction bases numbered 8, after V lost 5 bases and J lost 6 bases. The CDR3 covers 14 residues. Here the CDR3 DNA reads TGCAGTGCTCTCTCTAGCGGGAGATTGGATACGCAGTATTTT. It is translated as CSALSSGRLDTQYF.

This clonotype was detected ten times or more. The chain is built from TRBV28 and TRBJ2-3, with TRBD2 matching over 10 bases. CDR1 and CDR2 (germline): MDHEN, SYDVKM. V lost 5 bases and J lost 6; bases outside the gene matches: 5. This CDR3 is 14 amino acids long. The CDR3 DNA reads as TGTGCCAGCAGTATAGCGGGAGGAGGGGATACGCAGTATTTT. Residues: CASSIAGGGDTQYF.

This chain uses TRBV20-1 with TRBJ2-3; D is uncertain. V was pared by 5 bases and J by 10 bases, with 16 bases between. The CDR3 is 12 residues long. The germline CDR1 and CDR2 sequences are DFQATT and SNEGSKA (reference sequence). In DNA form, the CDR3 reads TGCAGTGCTTATGCCCCACCGAAGCCGCAGTATTTT. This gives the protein CSAYAPPKPQYF.

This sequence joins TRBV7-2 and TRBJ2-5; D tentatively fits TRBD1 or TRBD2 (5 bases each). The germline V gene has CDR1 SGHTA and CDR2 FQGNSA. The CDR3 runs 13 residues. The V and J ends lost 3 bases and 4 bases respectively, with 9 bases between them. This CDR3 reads CASSLWGLETQYF. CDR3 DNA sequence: TGTGCCAGCAGCTTGTGGGGGTTAGAGACCCAGTACTTC.

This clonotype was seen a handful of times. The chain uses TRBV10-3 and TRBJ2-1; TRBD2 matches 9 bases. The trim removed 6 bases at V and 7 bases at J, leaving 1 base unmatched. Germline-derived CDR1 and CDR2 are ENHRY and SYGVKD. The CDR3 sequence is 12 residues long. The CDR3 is CAIRTSGNEQFF. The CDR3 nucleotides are TGTGCCATCAGGACTAGCGGAAATGAGCAGTTCTTC.

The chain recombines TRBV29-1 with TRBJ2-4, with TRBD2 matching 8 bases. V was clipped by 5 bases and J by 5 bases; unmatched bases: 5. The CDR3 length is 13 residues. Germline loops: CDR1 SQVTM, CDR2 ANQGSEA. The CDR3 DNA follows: TGCAGCGTTTCGGCGGGAGGTGAAAACATTCAGTACTTC. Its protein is CSVSAGGENIQYF.

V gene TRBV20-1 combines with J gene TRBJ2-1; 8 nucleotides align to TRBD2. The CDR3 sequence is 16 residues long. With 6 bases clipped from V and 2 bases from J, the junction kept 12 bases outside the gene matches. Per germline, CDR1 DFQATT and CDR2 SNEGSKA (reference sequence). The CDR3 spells CSAGPLASGPYNEQFF. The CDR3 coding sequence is TGCAGTGCCGGCCCCCTCGCTAGCGGGCCCTACAATGAGCAGTTCTTC.

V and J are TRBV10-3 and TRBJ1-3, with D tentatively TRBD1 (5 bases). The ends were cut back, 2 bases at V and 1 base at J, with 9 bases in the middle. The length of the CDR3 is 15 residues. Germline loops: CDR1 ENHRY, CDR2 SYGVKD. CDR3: CAISETGTSGNTIYF. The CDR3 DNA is TGTGCCATCAGTGAGACAGGAACGTCTGGAAACACCATATATTTT.

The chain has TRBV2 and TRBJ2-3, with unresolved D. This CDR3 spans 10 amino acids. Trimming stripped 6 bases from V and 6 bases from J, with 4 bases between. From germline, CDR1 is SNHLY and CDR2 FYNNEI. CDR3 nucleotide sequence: TGTGCCAGCAGAGCGGATACGCAGTATTTT. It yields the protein CASRADTQYF.

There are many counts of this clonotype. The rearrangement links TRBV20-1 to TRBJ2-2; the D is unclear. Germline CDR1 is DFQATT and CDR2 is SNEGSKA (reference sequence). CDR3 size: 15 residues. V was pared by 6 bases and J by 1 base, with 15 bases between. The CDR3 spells CSAPKPRLNTGELFF. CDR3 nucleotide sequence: TGCAGTGCACCCAAACCCCGGTTGAACACCGGGGAGCTGTTTTTT.

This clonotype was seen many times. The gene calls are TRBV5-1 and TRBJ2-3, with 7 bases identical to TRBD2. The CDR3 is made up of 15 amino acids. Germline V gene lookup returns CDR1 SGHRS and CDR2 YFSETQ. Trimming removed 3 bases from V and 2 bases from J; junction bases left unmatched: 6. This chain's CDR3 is CASSSFAGVTDTQYF. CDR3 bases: TGCGCCAGCAGCTCCTTCGCGGGAGTCACAGATACGCAGTATTTT.

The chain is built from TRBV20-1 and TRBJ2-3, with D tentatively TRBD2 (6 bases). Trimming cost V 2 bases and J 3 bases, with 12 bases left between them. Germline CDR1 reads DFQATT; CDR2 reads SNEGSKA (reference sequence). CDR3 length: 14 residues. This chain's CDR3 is CSARSRGTTDTQYF. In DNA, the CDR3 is TGCAGTGCTAGATCGCGGGGAACGACAGATACGCAGTATTTT.

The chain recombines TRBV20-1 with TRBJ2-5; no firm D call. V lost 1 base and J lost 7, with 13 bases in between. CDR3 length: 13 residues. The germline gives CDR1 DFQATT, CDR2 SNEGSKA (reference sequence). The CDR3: CSARAAGGGTQYF. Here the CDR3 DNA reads TGCAGTGCTAGAGCGGCAGGTGGCGGGACCCAGTACTTC.

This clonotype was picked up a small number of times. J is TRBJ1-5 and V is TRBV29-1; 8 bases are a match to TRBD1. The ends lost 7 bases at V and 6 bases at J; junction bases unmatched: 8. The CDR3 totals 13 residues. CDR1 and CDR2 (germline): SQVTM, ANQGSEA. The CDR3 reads CSAADRGLQPQHF. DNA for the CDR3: TGCAGCGCCGCCGACAGGGGCCTTCAGCCCCAGCATTTT.

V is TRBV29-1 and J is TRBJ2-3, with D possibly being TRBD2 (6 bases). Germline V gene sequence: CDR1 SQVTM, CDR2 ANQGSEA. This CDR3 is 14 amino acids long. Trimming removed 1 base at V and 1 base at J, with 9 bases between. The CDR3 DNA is TGCAGCGTTGAAGGGGCTAGCGGCACAGATACGCAGTATTTT. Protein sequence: CSVEGASGTDTQYF.

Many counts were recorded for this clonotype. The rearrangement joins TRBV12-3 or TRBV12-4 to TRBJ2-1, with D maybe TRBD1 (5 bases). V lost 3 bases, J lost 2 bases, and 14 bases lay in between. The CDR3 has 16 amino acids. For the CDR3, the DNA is TGTGCCAGCAGTTTGGGCTTGCAGGGCCCCTACAATGAGCAGTTCTTC. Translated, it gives CASSLGLQGPYNEQFF.

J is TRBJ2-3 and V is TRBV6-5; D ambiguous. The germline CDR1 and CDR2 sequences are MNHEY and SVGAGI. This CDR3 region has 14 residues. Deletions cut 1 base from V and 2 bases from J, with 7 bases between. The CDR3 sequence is CASSYLRFTDTQYF. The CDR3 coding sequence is TGTGCCAGCAGTTACTTGCGGTTCACAGATACGCAGTATTTT.

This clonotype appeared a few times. CDR3 region: CASSRSLKANQPQHF. DNA for the CDR3: TGTGCCAGCAGCCGCAGCCTCAAGGCCAATCAGCCCCAGCATTTT. The chain recombines TRBV5-5 with TRBJ1-5; D is ambiguous. The V gene lost 4 bases and the J gene lost 3 bases, with 14 bases spanning the gap. Germline-derived CDR1 and CDR2 are SGHKS and YYEKEE (reference sequence). CDR3 size: 15 residues.

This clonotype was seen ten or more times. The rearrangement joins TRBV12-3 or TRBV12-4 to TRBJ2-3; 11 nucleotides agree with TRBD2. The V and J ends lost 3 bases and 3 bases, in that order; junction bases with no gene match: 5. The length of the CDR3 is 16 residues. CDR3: CASSFLAGGGTDTQYF. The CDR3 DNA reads TGTGCCAGCAGTTTCCTAGCGGGAGGTGGGACAGATACGCAGTATTTT.